This T cell receptor (beta chain) was identified in a study of blood T cell repertoires in COVID-19. As for the study in general: The analysed material was cDNA or gDNA that came from T cells, B-cell-depleted T cells, or PBMCs.

Those who participated ranged in age from roughly 18 to 100 years and resided in roughly 26 US areas. Cohorts were assigned according to the clinical history that participants reported. Donors of Cohort 3 who recovered were those that had two negative PCRs, clearance, or symptom resolution. Trimming left V 0 bases short and J 5 bases short, with 10 bases between. Germline loops: CDR1 MGHRA, CDR2 YSYEKL. This CDR3 region has 14 residues. This clone was seen a single time. Profiling relied on immunoSEQ multiplex PCR, and the TCRdb table lists in-frame clones only, not all of them. Here the sample spans 120,000 to 150,000 clones, 85% being singletons.

This sequence originates from a woman aged 40 to 49 who had recovered from COVID-19. V and J are TRBV4-1 and TRBJ1-1; possible D gene TRBD1, 6 bases. Sequencing input: PBMCs or T cells enriched from blood (not recorded which). The CDR3 DNA follows: TGCGCCAGCAGCCAAGAAGCGCAGGGGACTGAAGCTTTCTTT. Amino acid sequence: CASSQEAQGTEAFF.